These T cell receptor beta chains were read from a single sample in a study of OX40 agonist ivuxolimab in advanced cancers. Profiled with immunoSEQ multiplex PCR; TCRdb holds only in-frame clones, not every one. The sample lists approximately 35,000 clones; 74% were seen once. Sample: CD4+ or CD8+ T cells sorted from blood, taken in a trial of the OX40 agonist ivuxolimab. These receptors were obtained from an adult with an advanced solid tumor such as melanoma, head and neck, liver or kidney cancer. CDR3s include the opening cysteine and the closing phenylalanine or tryptophan. The D gene is left open where the match is weak. Clone size is given for some rows only: seen once, a few or many times, or a class if the clone is expanded.

TRBV6-1,14,.,.,TRBJ1-1,CASRDETRNTEAFF,TGTGCCAGCAGGGATGAGACCCGGAACACTGAAGCTTTCTTT
TRBV2,15,.,.,TRBJ1-1,CASSVGGLSNTEAFF,TGTGCCAGCAGTGTCGGGGGGCTATCGAACACTGAAGCTTTCTTT
TRBV7-2,12,.,.,TRBJ2-5,CASSRSQGTQYF,TGTGCCAGCAGCAGATCCCAAGGGACCCAGTACTTC
TRBV5-8,16,.,.,TRBJ1-6,CASSFRGAGDNSPLHF,TGTGCCAGCAGCTTTAGGGGCGCAGGTGATAATTCACCCCTCCACTTT
TRBV7-9,12,.,TRBD2,TRBJ2-1,CASSLAGGLEFF,TGTGCCAGCAGCTTAGCCGGGGGGTTGGAGTTCTTC
TRBV7-8,17,.,TRBD2,TRBJ2-5,CASSYPTSAVHRETQYF,TGTGCCAGCAGCTACCCGACTAGCGCGGTACATAGAGAGACCCAGTACTTC
TRBV6-5,14,.,.,TRBJ1-1,CASSSGAMHTEAFF,TGTGCCAGCAGTTCCGGCGCCATGCACACTGAAGCTTTCTTT
TRBV19,13,.,TRBD1,TRBJ2-7,CASSIRTGDEQYF,TGTGCCAGTAGTATTCGGACAGGGGACGAGCAGTACTTC
TRBV25-1,12,.,.,TRBJ1-2,CASTRTGYGYTF,TGTGCCAGCACCCGCACAGGGTATGGCTACACCTTC
TRBV6-6,13,.,TRBD1,TRBJ2-5,CASVRTGVETQYF,TGTGCCAGCGTAAGGACAGGGGTCGAGACCCAGTACTTC
TRBV4-1,14,few,.,TRBJ1-1,CASSLNRALTEAFF,TGCGCCAGCAGCCTGAACCGGGCCCTTACTGAAGCTTTCTTT
TRBV10-2,17,.,TRBD1,TRBJ2-6,CASSGTGGNQGANVLTF,TGCGCCAGCAGTGGGACAGGGGGCAACCAAGGGGCCAACGTCCTGACTTTC
TRBV29-1,12,.,.,TRBJ1-1,CSVQRLRTEAFF,TGCAGCGTTCAGCGTCTCAGGACTGAAGCTTTCTTT
TRBV2,12,.,.,TRBJ1-1,CASIQKNTEAFF,TGTGCCAGCATACAAAAGAACACTGAAGCTTTCTTT
TRBV27,14,.,TRBD1,TRBJ1-1,CASRNWDSNTEAFF,TGTGCCAGCCGTAACTGGGACAGTAACACTGAAGCTTTCTTT
TRBV9,14,once,TRBD1,TRBJ2-1,CASSVQSGGGEQFF,TGTGCCAGCAGCGTCCAGTCAGGGGGCGGCGAGCAGTTCTTC
TRBV28,14,.,.,TRBJ1-1,CASSLSQMNTEAFF,TGTGCCAGCAGTTTATCCCAAATGAACACTGAAGCTTTCTTT
TRBV19,15,.,.,TRBJ1-5,CASNRVGRESQPQHF,TGTGCCAGTAATCGGGTCGGGAGGGAAAGTCAGCCCCAGCATTTT
TRBV5-1,14,.,.,TRBJ1-2,CASSWDGVEDGYTF,TGCGCCAGCAGCTGGGATGGGGTAGAGGATGGCTACACCTTC